A single sample gave rise to the 24 T cell receptor beta chains below, sequenced in a study of blood T cell repertoires in COVID-19. The table came from immunoSEQ multiplex PCR; TCRdb's copy has only in-frame clones and leaves some out. The sample carries 40,000 to 60,000 clones, 70% to 85% recorded once. Material for sequencing was peripheral blood. Source of these receptors: a man aged 50 or older with active COVID-19.

This clone was recorded once. CDR3 region: CAVPWYYRAGANVLTF. The CDR3, as DNA: TGTGCCGTCCCTTGGTATTACAGGGCCGGGGCCAACGTCCTGACTTTC. The V and J genes are TRBV7-9 and TRBJ2-6, with TRBD1 as a possible D gene (6 bases). V was pared by 11 bases and J by 4 bases, with 21 bases between. Germline loops: CDR1 SEHNR, CDR2 FQNEAQ (reference sequence). The CDR3 runs to 16 residues.

This clone was found once. The chain uses TRBV10-1 and TRBJ1-1; TRBD1 aligns across 10 bases. Germline V CDR1 and CDR2: WNHNN, SYGVQD (reference sequence). V lost 6 bases, J lost 7 bases, and 5 bases stayed unmatched. The CDR3 is 13 residues long. The CDR3 DNA sequence: TGCGCCAGCAGAGTCGGACAGGGGGGTGAAGCTTTCTTT. It codes for CASRVGQGGEAFF.

This clone was seen just once. V usage is TRBV5-4 and J usage is TRBJ2-3, with D uncertain. Trimming cost V 0 bases and J 0 bases, with 8 bases left between them. The CDR3 loop spans 15 amino acids. Germline-derived CDR1 and CDR2 are SGHNT and YYREEE (reference sequence). The CDR3 sequence: CASSLESTSTDTQYF. For the CDR3, the DNA is TGTGCCAGCAGCTTGGAGTCTACCAGCACAGATACGCAGTATTTT. Together with reference TRBV5-4 and TRBJ2-3, the CDR3 gives the full variable domain: ETGVTQSPTHLIKTRGQQVTLRCSSQSGHNTVSWYQQALGQGPQFIFQYYREEENGRGNFPPRFSGLQFPNYSSELNVNALELDDSALYLCASSLESTSTDTQYFGPGTRLTVL.

The genes are TRBV7-9 and TRBJ2-1, with D uncertain. The CDR3 sequence is 18 residues long. The germline CDR1 and CDR2 sequences are SEHNR and FQNEAQ (reference sequence). V shed 5 bases and J shed 8 bases, with 28 bases lying between them. CDR3 region: CASSHPFWSPKSSDEQFF. The CDR3, as DNA: TGTGCCAGCAGCCATCCGTTTTGGAGCCCAAAGTCAAGCGATGAGCAGTTCTTC.

The chain carries TRBV24-1 and TRBJ2-1; tentative D call: TRBD2 (5 bases). The CDR3 covers 15 residues. Trimming removed 1 base from V and 5 bases from J, with 11 bases in between. Per germline, CDR1 KGHDR and CDR2 SFDVKD. CDR3 loop: CATSDFGDSDNEQFF. In DNA form, the CDR3 reads TGTGCCACCAGTGATTTTGGGGATAGCGACAATGAGCAGTTCTTC.

V gene TRBV6-5 combines with J gene TRBJ1-2; tentative D call: TRBD1 (5 bases). Trimming left V 7 bases short and J 2 bases short, with 14 bases between. The V gene's germline CDR1 is MNHEY and CDR2 SVGAGI. The CDR3 runs to 14 residues. DNA of the CDR3: TGTGCCAGCATCCAGGCAGGGAAGAACTATGGCTACACCTTC. Translating gives CASIQAGKNYGYTF.

This clone appeared once. The chain carries TRBV6-1 and TRBJ2-7; weak D call: TRBD1 (6 bases). CDR1 is MNHNS and CDR2 is SASEGT in the germline V gene. The germline V and J ends were trimmed by 1 base and 1 base, with 8 bases remaining between them. The CDR3 runs 14 residues. The CDR3 is CASSEEDSSYEQYF. CDR3 DNA: TGTGCCAGCAGTGAAGAGGACAGTTCCTACGAGCAGTACTTC.

J is TRBJ2-3 and V is TRBV6-4; a possible D gene is TRBD2 (6 bases). V was clipped by 6 bases and J by 1 base, with 11 bases between them. CDR1 and CDR2 from the germline V gene are MRHNA and SNTAGT. This CDR3 has 14 amino acids. The DNA for the CDR3 is TGTGCCAGCAGCCGGGACTCTCGCACAGATACGCAGTATTTT. Protein sequence: CASSRDSRTDTQYF.

The genes are TRBV24-1 and TRBJ2-7; 8 bases align to TRBD1. Losses at the gene ends were 1 base for V and 0 bases for J; bases not matched to a gene: 4. The CDR3 sequence is 16 residues long. From germline, CDR1 is KGHDR and CDR2 SFDVKD. The CDR3 sequence: CATSDFSGGPSYEQYF. The CDR3 DNA sequence: TGTGCCACCAGTGATTTTTCAGGGGGCCCCTCCTACGAGCAGTACTTC.

The CDR3 nucleotides read TGTGCCAGCAGCGCGTCCCTCAACGGGGGGCTGTCCTACAATGAGCAGTTCTTC. It is translated as CASSASLNGGLSYNEQFF. The chain joins TRBV13 to TRBJ2-1; D is perhaps TRBD2 (7 bases). Germline V gives CDR1 PRHDT, CDR2 FYEKMQ (reference sequence). The CDR3 totals 18 residues. V was trimmed by 5 bases and J by 1 base, leaving 21 bases between them.

The rearrangement joins TRBV4-3 to TRBJ2-1; 9 nucleotides line up with TRBD2. Trimming removed 1 base from V and 9 bases from J; junction bases left unmatched: 7. CDR3 length equals 15 residues. Per germline, CDR1 LGHNA and CDR2 YSLEER. The CDR3 nucleotides read TGCGCCAGCAGCCAAGGAGCGCGGGGGGGCGTTGAGCAGTTCTTC. Translated: CASSQGARGGVEQFF.

The V and J genes are TRBV6-4 and TRBJ1-5; a weak D match, TRBD1 (5 bases). Per the germline V gene, CDR1 is MRHNA and CDR2 is SNTAGT. CDR3 size: 18 residues. Trimming shortened V by 3 bases and J by 3 bases, and 21 bases separated the two germline ends. CDR3 in amino acids: CASSEGVGTPDYNQPQHF. The CDR3 DNA is TGTGCCAGCAGTGAGGGGGTCGGGACCCCGGACTACAATCAGCCCCAGCATTTT.

This chain uses TRBV19 with TRBJ1-2; TRBD1 matches 10 bases. Germline V gene data show CDR1 as LNHDA and CDR2 as SQIVND (reference sequence). This CDR3 contains 15 residues. Trimming removed 3 bases from V and 2 bases from J; junction bases left unmatched: 3. CDR3 loop: CASSISGQGNYGYTF. In DNA, the CDR3 is TGTGCCAGTAGTATCTCGGGACAGGGGAACTATGGCTACACCTTC.

This chain uses TRBV6-6 with TRBJ1-3; no definite D call. Trimming removed 2 bases from V and 9 bases from J, with 11 bases in between. Germline lookup yields CDR1 MNHNY and CDR2 SVGAGI (reference sequence). The CDR3 length is 13 residues. The CDR3 DNA is TGTGCCAGCAGTTACAACCCCGTCGGCACCATATATTTT. Amino acid sequence: CASSYNPVGTIYF.

This rearrangement joins TRBV7-2 to TRBJ1-2; 8 bases map to TRBD1. CDR3 length equals 14 residues. CDR1 and CDR2 from the germline V gene are SGHTA and FQGNSA. The J segment lost 8 bases and the V segment lost 3 bases, leaving 8 bases of the junction unmatched. CDR3 sequence reads: CASSFATGGRGYTF. The CDR3 DNA reads as TGTGCCAGCAGCTTTGCCACAGGGGGACGGGGCTACACCTTC. Using reference TRBV7-2 and TRBJ1-2 for the parts outside the CDR3, the full variable domain is GAGVSQSPSNKVTEKGKDVELRCDPISGHTALYWYRQSLGQGLEFLIYFQGNSAPDKSGLPSDRFSAERTGGSVSTLTIQRTQQEDSAVYLCASSFATGGRGYTFGSGTRLTVV.

The chain joins TRBV1 to TRBJ1-3; the table's D gene call, TRBD1, was not cross checked with the DNA. TRBV1 represents a pseudogene. The CDR3 loop spans 18 amino acids. The CDR3 DNA sequence: TGCACCAGCAGCCAAGATTTAGGGACAGGGGGGTTAGGAAACACCATATATTTT. Translating it yields CTSSQDLGTGGLGNTIYF.

The rearrangement joins TRBV5-1 to TRBJ2-2, with 9 positions matching TRBD1. CDR3 length equals 15 residues. The junction had 0 bases not matched to a gene; V was cut back by 0 bases and J by 3 bases. Germline loops: CDR1 SGHRS, CDR2 YFSETQ. This CDR3 reads CASSLGDRDTGELFF. CDR3 sequence (DNA): TGCGCCAGCAGCTTGGGGGACAGGGACACCGGGGAGCTGTTTTTT.

The chain is built from TRBV3-1 (or the pseudogene TRBV3-2) and TRBJ1-4; TRBD1 is a possible D gene (5 bases). CDR1 LGHDT and CDR2 YNNKEL come from the germline V gene (reference sequence). Trimming shortened V by 7 bases and J by 0 bases, and 9 bases separated the two germline ends. This CDR3 contains 14 residues. CDR3 DNA sequence: TGTGCCAGCACCGGGACTGCAACTAATGAAAAACTGTTTTTT. Its translation: CASTGTATNEKLFF.

The CDR3 DNA follows: TGTGCCAGCAGTGAACTTGGGACTACGAATTCCAATGAGCAGTTCTTC. Translated, it gives CASSELGTTNSNEQFF. The V and J genes are TRBV2 and TRBJ2-1, with TRBD2 matching 7 bases. Trimming at V came to 2 bases and at J to 6 bases, leaving 10 bases not matched to a gene. The CDR3 runs 16 residues. Germline assignment: CDR1 SNHLY and CDR2 FYNNEI.

The J gene is TRBJ1-2, the V gene TRBV3-1 (or the pseudogene TRBV3-2); the D gene is possibly TRBD1 (5 bases). This CDR3 contains 14 residues. The V gene's germline CDR1 is LGHDT and CDR2 YNNKEL (reference sequence). The ends were cut back, 1 base at V and 0 bases at J, with 6 bases in the middle. The CDR3 spells CASSQGGANYGYTF. The CDR3, as DNA: TGTGCCAGCAGCCAAGGGGGGGCTAACTATGGCTACACCTTC.

V and J are TRBV4-1 and TRBJ2-5; D perhaps matches TRBD1 (6 bases). This CDR3 is built from 16 residues. Germline assignment: CDR1 MGHRA and CDR2 YSYEKL. V was pared by 3 bases and J by 3 bases, with 17 bases between. CDR3 nucleotide sequence: TGCGCCAGCAGCCACCCCCCCCGGGACAAAAAAGAGACCCAGTACTTC. Protein: CASSHPPRDKKETQYF.

The CDR3 reads CASSFTYPSGGEETQYF. The CDR3 DNA reads as TGTGCCAGCAGTTTCACCTATCCGAGCGGGGGGGAGGAGACCCAGTACTTC. The chain is built from TRBV27 and TRBJ2-5, with 10 nucleotides matching TRBD2. Germline V gene sequence: CDR1 MNHEY, CDR2 SMNVEV (reference sequence). V lost 3 bases to trimming and J lost 5 bases; unmatched junction nucleotides: 12. The length of the CDR3 is 17 residues.

This clone turned up a few times. The chain carries TRBV10-2 and TRBJ2-7; no definite D call. CDR1 WSHSY and CDR2 SAAADI come from the germline V gene. CDR3 length equals 12 residues. Trimming took 3 bases from V and 3 from J, leaving 6 bases between them. In DNA, the CDR3 is TGCGCCAGCAGTGAAACAGACTACGAGCAGTACTTC. This translates into CASSETDYEQYF.

The chain links TRBV10-2 to TRBJ2-7; D may be TRBD2 (5 bases). Germline values: CDR1 WSHSY, CDR2 SAAADI. V dropped 5 bases and J dropped 3 bases, with 5 bases sitting between them. CDR3 length: 11 amino acids. In DNA form, the CDR3 reads TGCGCCAGCAGTCGGGGCTACGAGCAGTACTTC. Translation: CASSRGYEQYF.